One sample yielded the 26 T cell receptor beta chains listed below, sequenced in a study of T cells in localized non-small cell lung cancer. The repertoire was sequenced with immunoSEQ multiplex PCR; TCRdb's copy has only in-frame clones and lacks some. Among about 40,000 clones listed, about 90% were seen once. Sequenced material: peripheral blood, taken before any cancer treatment. The receptors shown here come from a man between 40 and 70 years old with stage I lung adenocarcinoma.

The chain employs TRBV29-1 and TRBJ1-5; D might be TRBD1 (5 bases). Trimming pared 4 bases from V and 5 bases from J, leaving 12 bases between. The CDR3 runs to 13 residues. CDR1 SQVTM and CDR2 ANQGSEA come from the germline V gene. The CDR3 DNA reads TGCAGCGTTGCGAGTGGACAATATCAGCCCCAGCATTTT. Protein sequence: CSVASGQYQPQHF. Looking up the rest from reference TRBV29-1 and TRBJ1-5 gives the full variable domain: SAVISQKPSRDICQRGTSLTIQCQVDSQVTMMFWYRQQPGQSLTLIATANQGSEATYESGFVIDKFPISRPNLTFSTLTVSNMSPEDSSIYLCSVASGQYQPQHFGDGTRLSIL.

The chain combines TRBV27 with TRBJ2-2; 7 positions agree with TRBD2. The CDR3 extends over 17 amino acids. V trimming: 5 bases; J trimming: 4 bases; junction bases outside the gene matches: 13. Germline V gene lookup returns CDR1 MNHEY and CDR2 SMNVEV (reference sequence). The CDR3 DNA reads as TGTGCCAGCAGTCCCTCCCCTCGACTAGCCCGCACCGGGGAGCTGTTTTTT. Amino acids: CASSPSPRLARTGELFF.

This chain uses TRBV29-1 with TRBJ2-5, with 10 bases that match TRBD2. Germline values: CDR1 SQVTM, CDR2 ANQGSEA. The CDR3 is 15 amino acids. V was clipped by 2 bases and J by 1 base; unmatched bases: 4. In DNA form, the CDR3 reads TGCAGCGTTGAACTAGCGGGAGATCTCCAAGAGACCCAGTACTTC. Its protein product is CSVELAGDLQETQYF.

The chain combines TRBV5-4 with TRBJ1-2, with a possible D match to TRBD1 (6 bases). The CDR3 is made up of 14 amino acids. Germline CDR1 is SGHNT and CDR2 is YYREEE (reference sequence). The ends were cut back, 0 bases at V and 8 bases at J, with 14 bases in the middle. The CDR3 DNA is TGTGCCAGCAGCTTGGCCAAGGGGGACTTGGGCTACACCTTC. Its protein product is CASSLAKGDLGYTF.

The chain employs TRBV5-6 and TRBJ2-1; 9 nucleotides match TRBD1. V trimming: 0 bases; J trimming: 2 bases; junction bases outside the gene matches: 9. The CDR3 totals 18 residues. Germline V gene sequence: CDR1 SGHDT, CDR2 YYEEEE. Here the CDR3 DNA reads TGTGCCAGCAGCTTGGGGGCGTTGGGGACAGGGACCTACAATGAGCAGTTCTTC. It specifies CASSLGALGTGTYNEQFF. Full variable domain (missing parts from reference TRBV5-6 and TRBJ2-1): DAGVTQSPTHLIKTRGQQVTLRCSPKSGHDTVSWYQQALGQGPQFIFQYYEEEERQRGNFPDRFSGHQFPNYSSELNVNALLLGDSALYLCASSLGALGTGTYNEQFFGPGTRLTVL.

This chain links TRBV4-1 with TRBJ2-3; 9 bases line up with TRBD1. From germline, CDR1 is MGHRA and CDR2 YSYEKL. The CDR3 has 16 amino acids. V shed 5 bases, J shed 4 bases, and the junction held 10 bases outside the gene matches. This CDR3 is CASSSRGTGNSDTQYF. In DNA, the CDR3 is TGCGCCAGCAGCTCCCGGGGGACAGGGAACTCAGATACGCAGTATTTT.

This sequence joins TRBV6-5 and TRBJ2-7, with a weak D call TRBD1 (6 bases). Germline-derived CDR1 and CDR2 are MNHEY and SVGAGI. Trimming pared 6 bases from V and 4 bases from J, leaving 10 bases between. The CDR3 is made up of 12 amino acids. The CDR3, as DNA: TGTGCCAGCAGCCTGGGACAATACGAGCAGTACTTC. It yields the protein CASSLGQYEQYF.

The CDR3 DNA follows: TGTGCCAGCAGCCCCCGGACAGCTGGGGCCAACGTCCTGACTTTC. It codes for CASSPRTAGANVLTF. The rearrangement uses TRBV7-9 and TRBJ2-6; tentatively, D is TRBD1 (6 bases). Per germline, CDR1 SEHNR and CDR2 FQNEAQ (reference sequence). The ends were cut back, 5 bases at V and 2 bases at J, with 10 bases in the middle. The CDR3 spans 15 residues.

CDR3 nucleotides: TGTGCCAGCAGTGACTCTTTGGGTGAGCAGTTCTTC. Its translation is CASSDSLGEQFF. J is TRBJ2-1 and V is TRBV6-4; no clear D gene. The CDR3 runs to 12 residues. In germline, CDR1 is MRHNA, CDR2 SNTAGT. V was cut by 0 bases and J by 9 bases, with 6 bases left in between.

Comment on this clone: A much larger clonotype is one base distant, so this may be a read error. This sample also contains other DNA sequences that code for the same CDR3. The V and J genes are TRBV28 and TRBJ2-2; TRBD1 is a possible D gene (6 bases). V was trimmed by 2 bases and J by 5 bases, leaving 6 bases between them. Looked up from germline, CDR1 is MDHEN and CDR2 is SYDVKM. The CDR3 is 13 amino acids. CDR3 nucleotide sequence: TGTGCCAGCAGTTTAAGGGGGACCGGGGAGCTGTTTTTT. This codes for CASSLRGTGELFF.

This clone turned up a few times. The V and J genes are TRBV7-2 and TRBJ2-2; D unclear. Germline loops: CDR1 SGHTA, CDR2 FQGNSA. This CDR3 is built from 13 residues. V lost 6 bases, J lost 4 bases, and 9 bases lay in between. The DNA of the CDR3 is TGTGCCAGCAGTATACTCCGCACCGGGGAGCTGTTTTTT. Encoded protein: CASSILRTGELFF.

This chain links TRBV6-6 with TRBJ1-1; D is possibly TRBD1 (5 bases). Trimming stripped 6 bases from V and 8 bases from J, with 22 bases between. Germline CDR1 is MNHNY and CDR2 is SVGAGI (reference sequence). The CDR3 sequence is 15 residues long. DNA for the CDR3: TGTGCCAGCAGCACACACGCAGGGTTTGATGTCGAAGCTTTCTTT. This encodes CASSTHAGFDVEAFF.

This chain links TRBV27 with TRBJ2-1; 7 positions match TRBD2. The CDR3 contains 15 residues. CDR1 is MNHEY and CDR2 is SMNVEV in the germline V gene (reference sequence). The V and J ends lost 2 bases and 6 bases, in that order; junction bases with no gene match: 7. The CDR3 sequence: CASSLAGVGLNEQFF. In nucleotides, the CDR3 is TGTGCCAGCAGTTTAGCGGGAGTCGGACTCAATGAGCAGTTCTTC.

The V gene is TRBV19, the J gene TRBJ1-2; TRBD1 is a possible D gene (6 bases). The CDR3 is made up of 15 amino acids. Trimming took 2 bases from V and 4 from J, leaving 14 bases between them. Germline V CDR1 and CDR2: LNHDA, SQIVND (reference sequence). The CDR3: CASSIPAGDLYGYTF. In nucleotides, the CDR3 is TGTGCCAGTAGTATACCGGCAGGGGACCTCTATGGCTACACCTTC.

V is TRBV6-1 and J is TRBJ2-7; maybe TRBD1 (5 bases). The CDR3 consists of 15 residues. The ends were cut back, 1 base at V and 0 bases at J, with 10 bases in the middle. CDR1 is MNHNS and CDR2 is SASEGT in the germline V gene. CDR3 in amino acids: CASSEDPQGSYEQYF. DNA for the CDR3: TGTGCCAGCAGTGAAGACCCCCAGGGCTCCTACGAGCAGTACTTC.

The chain employs TRBV10-3 and TRBJ1-5; tentative D call: TRBD1 (6 bases). This CDR3 contains 15 residues. V was pared by 5 bases and J by 1 base, with 12 bases between. From germline, CDR1 is ENHRY and CDR2 SYGVKD. The chain's CDR3 is CAISRDTTSNQPQHF. The CDR3, as DNA: TGTGCCATCAGTCGGGACACCACGAGCAATCAGCCCCAGCATTTT.

This sequence joins TRBV6-5 and TRBJ2-5; possibly TRBD2 for D (6 bases). The germline V gene has CDR1 MNHEY and CDR2 SVGAGI. CDR3 length equals 14 residues. Trimming removed 4 bases at V and 5 bases at J, with 14 bases between. CDR3: CASSWQREWETQYF. The CDR3 DNA reads TGTGCCAGCAGTTGGCAACGGGAGTGGGAGACCCAGTACTTC.

This clone was seen just once. The chain joins TRBV6-1 to TRBJ2-7; 7 positions match TRBD2. Trimming took 8 bases from V and 5 from J; bases not matched to a gene: 6. Germline CDR1 is MNHNS and CDR2 is SASEGT. CDR3 length: 12 amino acids. The CDR3 nucleotides are TGTGCCAGCCAAGGCCGGGGGGACGAGCAGTACTTC. Translation gives CASQGRGDEQYF.

This clone occurred a few times. The chain combines TRBV4-3 with TRBJ1-1; 8 positions agree with TRBD1. The germline gives CDR1 LGHNA, CDR2 YSLEER. Germline trimming cut 2 bases from V and 3 bases from J; bases unmatched to any gene: 5. The CDR3 is 15 amino acids. CDR3 protein: CASSQLLQGDTEAFF. Here the CDR3 DNA reads TGCGCCAGCAGCCAATTGTTACAGGGGGACACTGAAGCTTTCTTT.

The J gene is TRBJ2-7, the V gene TRBV29-1; weak D call: TRBD1 (6 bases). CDR3 length equals 12 residues. Between the trimmed V and J ends, which lost 7 bases and 3 bases, there was a span of 13 bases. Germline lookup yields CDR1 SQVTM and CDR2 ANQGSEA. This CDR3 reads CSAVGAYYEQYF. As DNA, the CDR3 is TGCAGCGCGGTGGGGGCCTACTACGAGCAGTACTTC.

This chain links TRBV19 with TRBJ2-2; maybe TRBD1 (6 bases). Germline V gene sequence: CDR1 LNHDA, CDR2 SQIVND (reference sequence). V was cut by 7 bases and J by 0 bases, with 15 bases left in between. This CDR3 is 16 amino acids long. CDR3 protein: CASTPSGAPNTGELFF. The CDR3 DNA reads TGTGCCAGTACCCCCTCAGGGGCACCGAACACCGGGGAGCTGTTTTTT.

A remark on this clone: A read error may account for a junction end that differs from germline. The CDR3 loop reads CASSPRGLAGGSTDTQYF. CDR3 sequence (DNA): TGTGCCAGCTCCCCACGAGGACTAGCGGGGGGTAGCACAGATACGCAGTATTTT. The chain links TRBV18 to TRBJ2-3, with TRBD2 matching over 14 bases. Germline lookup yields CDR1 KGHSH and CDR2 LQKENI. CDR3 size: 18 residues. Looking up the rest from reference TRBV18 and TRBJ2-3 gives the full variable domain: NAGVMQNPRHLVRRRGQEARLRCSPMKGHSHVYWYRQLPEEGLKFMVYLQKENIIDESGMPKERFSAEFPKEGPSILRIQQVVRGDSAAYFCASSPRGLAGGSTDTQYFGPGTRLTVL.

The V call is TRBV11-2, the J call TRBJ2-2; D is uncertain. CDR1 and CDR2 (germline): SGHAT, FQNNGV. Trimming left V 0 bases short and J 5 bases short, with 1 base between. The CDR3 spans 12 residues. CDR3 nucleotides: TGTGCCAGCAGCTTAGAAACCGGGGAGCTGTTTTTT. This gives the protein CASSLETGELFF.

The rearrangement joins TRBV4-2 to TRBJ2-6; perhaps TRBD2 as D (6 bases). The CDR3 totals 16 residues. Germline values: CDR1 LGHNA, CDR2 YNFKEQ. Trimming shortened V by 1 base and J by 2 bases, and 9 bases separated the two germline ends. This chain's CDR3 is CASSQVGGTGANVLTF. CDR3 coding DNA: TGTGCCAGCAGCCAAGTCGGCGGGACTGGGGCCAACGTCCTGACTTTC.

The chain links TRBV4-3 to TRBJ2-1, with TRBD1 as a possible D gene (6 bases). Germline assignment: CDR1 LGHNA and CDR2 YSLEER. The CDR3 has 17 amino acids. V lost 0 bases to trimming and J lost 0 bases, with 12 bases between them. CDR3: CASSQDPQDSSYNEQFF. CDR3 DNA sequence: TGCGCCAGCAGCCAAGACCCACAGGACAGCTCCTACAATGAGCAGTTCTTC.

This clone was recorded once. The chain combines TRBV18 with TRBJ1-5; a weak D match, TRBD1 (6 bases). The CDR3 totals 15 residues. With 0 bases removed from V and 6 bases from J, the gap between germline ends came to 12 bases. In germline, CDR1 is KGHSH, CDR2 LQKENI. CDR3 region: CASSPPGGRGQPQHF. CDR3 DNA: TGTGCCAGCTCACCACCAGGGGGTCGGGGTCAGCCCCAGCATTTT.